This entry describes one TCR beta chain. The data derive from a study of blood T cell repertoires in COVID-19. Looking at the study overall: COVID-19 samples from acute and convalescent phases originated in the United States, Italy and Spain.

Using immunoSEQ multiplex PCR, the repertoire was profiled, and TCRdb retains in-frame clones only, with some absent. The data show about 200,000 clones, 75% to 90% seen once. Germline assignment: CDR1 SGHRS and CDR2 YFSETQ. This CDR3 has 14 amino acids. Germline trimming cut 3 bases from V and 7 bases from J; bases unmatched to any gene: 10. The sequenced sample was peripheral blood. This chain uses TRBV5-1 with TRBJ2-7; 7 bases agree with TRBD2. This receptor was taken from a middle-aged man with acute or convalescent COVID-19. This chain's CDR3 is CASSSPGLFYEQYF. Here the CDR3 DNA reads TGCGCCAGCAGCTCGCCGGGACTATTCTATGAGCAGTACTTC.